This T cell receptor beta chain was obtained from a study of blood T cell repertoires in COVID-19. For the study at large: Samples representing acute and convalescent COVID-19 were sourced from the United States, Italy and Spain. Sources were T cells, B-cell-depleted T cells, or PBMCs; the material itself was cDNA or gDNA.

Methods used by the authors: Amplification from reference gene primers served as the basis for estimated nucleated cell counts. Data came from immunoSEQ multiplex PCR; TCRdb stores just in-frame clones and leaves some out. The D gene and trimming were derived from the DNA, and the V and J assignments and clone size from that table. The table shows 100,000 to 150,000 clones, with more than 70% occurring only once. What was sequenced was peripheral blood. This clonotype originated in a woman over 75 with acute or convalescent COVID-19.

In DNA form, the CDR3 reads TGCAGTGCTGCAGGGGACCGGGGCTACACCTTC. Translated, it gives CSAAGDRGYTF. The genes are TRBV20-1 and TRBJ1-2, with D possibly TRBD1 on 6 matching bases. Germline V gives CDR1 DFQATT, CDR2 SNEGSKA (reference sequence). CDR3 size: 11 residues. V lost 5 bases and J lost 8, with 12 bases in between.